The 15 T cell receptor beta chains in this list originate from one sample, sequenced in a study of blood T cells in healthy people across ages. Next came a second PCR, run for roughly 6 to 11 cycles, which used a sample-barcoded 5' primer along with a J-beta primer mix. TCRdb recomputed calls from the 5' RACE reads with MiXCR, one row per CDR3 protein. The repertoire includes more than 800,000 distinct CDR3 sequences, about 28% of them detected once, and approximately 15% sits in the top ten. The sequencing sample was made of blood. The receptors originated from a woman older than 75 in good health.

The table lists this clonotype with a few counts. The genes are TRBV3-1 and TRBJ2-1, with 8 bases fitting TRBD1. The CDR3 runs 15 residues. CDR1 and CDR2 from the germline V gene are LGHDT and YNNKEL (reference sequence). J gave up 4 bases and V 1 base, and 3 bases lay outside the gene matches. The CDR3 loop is CASSQGQGRYNEQFF. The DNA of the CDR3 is TGTGCCAGCAGCCAAGGACAGGGGCGGTACAATGAGCAGTTCTTC.

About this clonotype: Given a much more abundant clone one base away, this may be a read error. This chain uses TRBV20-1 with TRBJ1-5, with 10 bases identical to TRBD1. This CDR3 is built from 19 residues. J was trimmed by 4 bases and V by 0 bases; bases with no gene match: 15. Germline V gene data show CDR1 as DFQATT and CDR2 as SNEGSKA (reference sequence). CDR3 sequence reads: CSARDGPTGGVLYNQPQHF. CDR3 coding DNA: TGCAGTGCTAGAGATGGTCCGACAGGGGGCGTTCTGTATAATCAGCCCCAGCATTTT.

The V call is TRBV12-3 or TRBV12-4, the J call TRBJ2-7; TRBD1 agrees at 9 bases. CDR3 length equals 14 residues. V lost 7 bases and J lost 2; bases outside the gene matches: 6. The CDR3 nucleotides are TGTGCCAGCACCTCGGACAGGGGAGCCTACGAGCAGTACTTC. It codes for CASTSDRGAYEQYF.

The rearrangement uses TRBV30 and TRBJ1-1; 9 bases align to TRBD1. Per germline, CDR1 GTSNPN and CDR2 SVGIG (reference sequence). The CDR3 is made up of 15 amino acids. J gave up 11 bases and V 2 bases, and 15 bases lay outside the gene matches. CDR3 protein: CAWSTPGTGSVPAFF. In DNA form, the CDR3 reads TGTGCCTGGAGTACCCCCGGGACAGGGAGTGTACCGGCTTTCTTT. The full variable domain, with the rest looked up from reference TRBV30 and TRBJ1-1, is SQTIHQWPATLVQPVGSPLSLECTVEGTSNPNLYWYRQAAGRGLQLLFYSVGIGQISSEVPQNLSASRPQDRQFILSSKKLLLSDSGFYLCAWSTPGTGSVPAFFGQGTRLTVV.

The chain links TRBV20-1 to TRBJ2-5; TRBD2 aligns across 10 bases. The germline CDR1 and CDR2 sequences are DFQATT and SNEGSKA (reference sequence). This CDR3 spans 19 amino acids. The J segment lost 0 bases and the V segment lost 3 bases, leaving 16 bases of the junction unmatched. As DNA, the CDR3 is TGCAGTGCTAGGAGCGCGAGCGGGGGGGCCCTGTTACACCAAGAGACCCAGTACTTC. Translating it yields CSARSASGGALLHQETQYF.

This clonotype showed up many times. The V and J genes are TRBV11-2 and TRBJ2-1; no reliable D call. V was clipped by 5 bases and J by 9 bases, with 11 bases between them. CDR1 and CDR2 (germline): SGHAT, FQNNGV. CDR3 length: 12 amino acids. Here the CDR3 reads CASSRYLSEQFF. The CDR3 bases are TGTGCCAGCAGCCGCTACCTTTCTGAGCAGTTCTTC.

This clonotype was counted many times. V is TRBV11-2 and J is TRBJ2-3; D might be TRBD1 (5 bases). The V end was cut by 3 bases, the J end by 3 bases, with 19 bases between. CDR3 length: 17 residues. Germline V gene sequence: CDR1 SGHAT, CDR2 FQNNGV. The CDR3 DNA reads TGTGCCAGCAGCTTCAGGCTGAGAGCAGGGAAGACAGATACGCAGTATTTT. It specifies CASSFRLRAGKTDTQYF.

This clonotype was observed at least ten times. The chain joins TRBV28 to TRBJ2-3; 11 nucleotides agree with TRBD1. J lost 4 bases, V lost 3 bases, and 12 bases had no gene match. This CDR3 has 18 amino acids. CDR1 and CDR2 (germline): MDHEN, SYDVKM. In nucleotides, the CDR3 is TGTGCCAGCAGTTTTGGACAGGGGGCCCGGACTAGTGCAGATACGCAGTATTTT. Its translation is CASSFGQGARTSADTQYF.

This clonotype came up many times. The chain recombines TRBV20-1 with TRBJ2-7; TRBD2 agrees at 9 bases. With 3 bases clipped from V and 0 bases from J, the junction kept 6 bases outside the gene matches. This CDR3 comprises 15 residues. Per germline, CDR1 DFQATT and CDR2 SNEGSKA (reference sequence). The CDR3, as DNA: TGCAGTGCTAGGACTAGCGGCTTCAGCTCCTACGAGCAGTACTTC. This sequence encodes CSARTSGFSSYEQYF.

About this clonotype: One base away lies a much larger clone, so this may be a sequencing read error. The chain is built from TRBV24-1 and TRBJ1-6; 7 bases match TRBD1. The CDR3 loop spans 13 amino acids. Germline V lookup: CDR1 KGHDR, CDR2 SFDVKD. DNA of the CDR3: TGTGCCACCCGGGACAGAGAAAATTCACCCCGCCACTTT. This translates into CATRDRENSPRHF.

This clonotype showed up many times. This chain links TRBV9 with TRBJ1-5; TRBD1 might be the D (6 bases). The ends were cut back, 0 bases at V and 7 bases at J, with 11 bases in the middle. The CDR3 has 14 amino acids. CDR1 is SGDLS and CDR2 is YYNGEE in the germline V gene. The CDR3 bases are TGTGCCAGCAGCGTAGGGAACAGGGACCAGCCCCAGCATTTT. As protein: CASSVGNRDQPQHF.

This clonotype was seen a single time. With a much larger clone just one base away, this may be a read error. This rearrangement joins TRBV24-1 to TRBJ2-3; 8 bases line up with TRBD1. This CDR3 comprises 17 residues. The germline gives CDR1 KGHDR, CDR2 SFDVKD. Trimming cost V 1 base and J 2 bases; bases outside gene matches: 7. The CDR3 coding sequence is TGTGCCACCAGTGATTTAAGAGGACAGGGAAACACAGATACGCAGTATTTT. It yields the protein CATSDLRGQGNTDTQYF.

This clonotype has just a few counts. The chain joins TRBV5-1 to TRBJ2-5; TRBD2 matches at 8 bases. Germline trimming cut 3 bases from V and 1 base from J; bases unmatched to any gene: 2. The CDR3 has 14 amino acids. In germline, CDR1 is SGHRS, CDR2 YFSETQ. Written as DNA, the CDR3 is TGCGCCAGCAGCTCGGGAGGGACCCAAGAGACCCAGTACTTC. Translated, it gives CASSSGGTQETQYF. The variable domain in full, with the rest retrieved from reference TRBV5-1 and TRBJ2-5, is KAGVTQTPRYLIKTRGQQVTLSCSPISGHRSVSWYQQTPGQGLQFLFEYFSETQRNKGNFPGRFSGRQFSNSRSEMNVSTLELGDSALYLCASSSGGTQETQYFGPGTRLLVL.

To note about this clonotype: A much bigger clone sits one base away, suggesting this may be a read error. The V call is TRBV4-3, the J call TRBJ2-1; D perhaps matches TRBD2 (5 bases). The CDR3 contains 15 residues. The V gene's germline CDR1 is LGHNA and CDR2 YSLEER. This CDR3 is CASSQDRTSYSEQFF. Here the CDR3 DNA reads TGCGCCAGCAGCCAAGATAGGACTTCCTACAGTGAGCAGTTCTTC.

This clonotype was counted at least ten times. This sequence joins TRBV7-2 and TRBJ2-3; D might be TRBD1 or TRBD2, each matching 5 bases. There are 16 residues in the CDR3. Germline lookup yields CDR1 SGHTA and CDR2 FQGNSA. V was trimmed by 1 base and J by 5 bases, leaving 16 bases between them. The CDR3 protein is CASSLGSGPRGDTQYF. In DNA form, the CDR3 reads TGTGCCAGCAGCTTAGGGTCGGGACCGAGGGGAGATACGCAGTATTTT.